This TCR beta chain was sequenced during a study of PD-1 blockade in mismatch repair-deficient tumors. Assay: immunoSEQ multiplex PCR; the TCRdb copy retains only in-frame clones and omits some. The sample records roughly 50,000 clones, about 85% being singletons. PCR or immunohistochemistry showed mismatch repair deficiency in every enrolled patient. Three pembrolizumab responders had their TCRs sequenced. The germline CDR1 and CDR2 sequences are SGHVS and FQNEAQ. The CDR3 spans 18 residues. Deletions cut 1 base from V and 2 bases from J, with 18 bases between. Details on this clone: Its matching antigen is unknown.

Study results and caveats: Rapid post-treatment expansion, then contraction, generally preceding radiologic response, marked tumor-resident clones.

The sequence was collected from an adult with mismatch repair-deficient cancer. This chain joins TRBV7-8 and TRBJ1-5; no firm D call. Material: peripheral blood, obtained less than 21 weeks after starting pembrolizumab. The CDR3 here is CASSLGMAAVQGNQPQHF. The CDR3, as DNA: TGTGCCAGCAGCTTAGGTATGGCCGCCGTTCAGGGCAATCAGCCCCAGCATTTT.